The entry below gives a single TCR beta chain sequence along with its context. Its antigen is not identified. The data stem from a study of OX40 agonist ivuxolimab in advanced cancers. Sampled blood was obtained at baseline, cycle 4 day 1, and cycle 7 day 1. Study-wide points: Partial responders at 0.1-3.0 mg/kg had among the lowest clonal expansion. The CD4+ and CD8+ T cells in the blood had expanded clonally by week 6 at 0.1 to 3.0 mg/kg.

J gave up 1 base and V 4 bases, and 10 bases lay outside the gene matches. This CDR3 is built from 16 residues. Germline assignment: CDR1 SGHRS and CDR2 YFSETQ. Data came from immunoSEQ multiplex PCR; TCRdb stores just in-frame clones and leaves some out. In the table there are 75,000 to 90,000 clones, around 85% of which are singletons. The origin of this receptor is an adult with an advanced solid tumor such as melanoma, head and neck, liver or kidney cancer. The source material was CD4+ or CD8+ T cells sorted from blood, sampled in a trial of the OX40 agonist ivuxolimab. The chain is built from TRBV5-1 and TRBJ2-7; 8 bases are shared with TRBD1. The CDR3 DNA follows: TGCGCCAGCAGCGACCACCAGGGACAGGCATCCTACGAGCAGTACTTC. Residues: CASSDHQGQASYEQYF.